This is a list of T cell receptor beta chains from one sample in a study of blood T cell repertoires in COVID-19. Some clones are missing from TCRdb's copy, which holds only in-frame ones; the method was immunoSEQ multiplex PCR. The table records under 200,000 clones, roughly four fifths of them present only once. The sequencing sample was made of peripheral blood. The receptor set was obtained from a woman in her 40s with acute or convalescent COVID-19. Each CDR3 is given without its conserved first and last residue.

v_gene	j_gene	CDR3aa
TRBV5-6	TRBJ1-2	ASSFQDTDYGYT
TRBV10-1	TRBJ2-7	ASSESWENYEQY
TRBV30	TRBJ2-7	AWSVQTYEQY
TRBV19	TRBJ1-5	ASSILGQSNQPQH
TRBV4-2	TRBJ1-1	ASSLRTGQGGTEAF
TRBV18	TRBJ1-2	ASSPSNGANYGYT
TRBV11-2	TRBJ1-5	ASSTGSNQPQH
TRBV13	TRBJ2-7	ASSITDRGQEQY
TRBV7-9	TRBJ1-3	ASSLGGNRSHRRNTIY
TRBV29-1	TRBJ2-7	SVGDWDRGSYEQY
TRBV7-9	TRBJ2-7	ASSHGQGSEQY
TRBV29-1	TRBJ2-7	SVDGTGGQGIYEQY
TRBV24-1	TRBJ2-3	ATSDHGQGGADTQY